The next 23 T cell receptor beta chains were all read from a single sample in a study of OX40 agonist ivuxolimab in advanced cancers. Libraries were prepared through the immunoSEQ multiplex PCR assay. Here the immuneACCESS table is served through TCRdb, limited to in-frame sequences with V and J called. Missing clones are a known gap in these copies; in checked studies unresolved V genes cover under half, and the rest lacks a known reason. This sample has some 100,000 clones in its table, and approximately 90% of those were observed once. The ten largest clones capture about 1.9% of the sample. Sample: CD4+ or CD8+ T cells sorted from blood, taken in a trial of the OX40 agonist ivuxolimab. The receptor set was obtained from an adult with an advanced solid tumor such as melanoma, head and neck, liver or kidney cancer.

The rearrangement joins TRBV7-9 to TRBJ2-3, with D tentatively TRBD2 (7 bases). CDR3 length: 14 amino acids. With 4 bases removed from V and 6 bases from J, the gap between germline ends came to 14 bases. CDR1 is SEHNR, CDR2 FQNEAQ, per germline (reference sequence). CDR3 in amino acids: CASSSQAGADTQYF. As DNA, the CDR3 is TGTGCCAGCAGCTCTCAGGCGGGGGCGGATACGCAGTATTTT.

V is TRBV2 and J is TRBJ2-1; 8 nucleotides agree with TRBD2. CDR3 size: 13 residues. Germline V gives CDR1 SNHLY, CDR2 FYNNEI. The trim removed 3 bases at V and 9 bases at J, leaving 4 bases unmatched. The DNA for the CDR3 is TGTGCCAGCAGTGATGTGGGACTAGTTGAGCAGTTCTTC. Encoded protein: CASSDVGLVEQFF.

The rearrangement links TRBV27 to TRBJ1-2, with 7 bases that match TRBD1. The CDR3 is 15 residues long. Trimming at V came to 6 bases and at J to 0 bases, leaving 7 bases not matched to a gene. Germline V gives CDR1 MNHEY, CDR2 SMNVEV (reference sequence). For the CDR3, the DNA is TGTGCCAGCAGCTCAGGGGGGGGACCTAACTATGGCTACACCTTC. It encodes CASSSGGGPNYGYTF.

V is TRBV28 and J is TRBJ2-3; D perhaps matches TRBD2 (5 bases). This CDR3 is built from 15 residues. The V gene lost 6 bases and the J gene lost 0 bases, with 13 bases spanning the gap. Germline loops: CDR1 MDHEN, CDR2 SYDVKM. The CDR3 DNA follows: TGTGCCAGCAGCTCCCGGGCGGGCAGCACAGATACGCAGTATTTT. This translates into CASSSRAGSTDTQYF. Filled out from reference TRBV28 and TRBJ2-3, the complete variable domain reads DVKVTQSSRYLVKRTGEKVFLECVQDMDHENMFWYRQDPGLGLRLIYFSYDVKMKEKGDIPEGYSVSREKKERFSLILESASTNQTSMYLCASSSRAGSTDTQYFGPGTRLTVL.

The V and J genes are TRBV6-6 and TRBJ1-3, with a tentative D call TRBD1 (6 bases). Germline-derived CDR1 and CDR2 are MNHNY and SVGAGI (reference sequence). V dropped 6 bases and J dropped 3 bases, with 12 bases sitting between them. The CDR3 is 14 residues long. As DNA, the CDR3 is TGTGCCAGCAGCCCCGGACAGTTTGGAAACACCATATATTTT. Its translation is CASSPGQFGNTIYF.

V and J are TRBV11-2 and TRBJ2-1; TRBD2 agrees at 7 bases. Germline loops: CDR1 SGHAT, CDR2 FQNNGV. Unmatched junction bases numbered 5, after V lost 2 bases and J lost 4 bases. The CDR3 is made up of 15 amino acids. CDR3 sequence reads: CASSLRLAAYNEQFF. The CDR3, as DNA: TGTGCCAGCAGCTTACGACTAGCTGCTTACAATGAGCAGTTCTTC.

The CDR3 loop reads CASSSWDFSNYEQYF. The CDR3 DNA is TGTGCCAGCAGCTCCTGGGACTTTTCAAACTACGAGCAGTACTTC. The chain couples TRBV5-6 to TRBJ2-7, with D maybe TRBD2 (6 bases). V was trimmed by 3 bases and J by 3 bases, leaving 16 bases between them. The CDR3 runs 15 residues. Looked up from germline, CDR1 is SGHDT and CDR2 is YYEEEE.

The genes are TRBV5-6 and TRBJ1-1, with a tentative D call TRBD1 (6 bases). V lost 4 bases and J 6 bases, leaving 13 bases between the germline ends. The CDR3 extends over 13 amino acids. CDR1 and CDR2 (germline): SGHDT, YYEEEE. The CDR3 coding sequence is TGTGCCAGCAGCGCGATGAACAGGGCTGAAGCTTTCTTT. It specifies CASSAMNRAEAFF.

The rearrangement uses TRBV2 and TRBJ2-3; 10 bases agree with TRBD1. V shed 5 bases and J 6 bases; nucleotides not matched to a gene: 5. The germline V gene has CDR1 SNHLY and CDR2 FYNNEI. This CDR3 spans 14 amino acids. This chain's CDR3 is CASSSDRGDDTQYF. CDR3 in DNA: TGTGCCAGCAGTTCGGACAGGGGGGATGATACGCAGTATTTT. Full variable domain (outside the CDR3, taken from reference TRBV2 and TRBJ2-3): EPEVTQTPSHQVTQMGQEVILRCVPISNHLYFYWYRQILGQKVEFLVSFYNNEISEKSEIFDDQFSVERPDGSNFTLKIRSTKLEDSAMYFCASSSDRGDDTQYFGPGTRLTVL.

Notes on this clone: Relative to the germline gene, one junction end is altered; a read error may explain this. V is TRBV15 and J is TRBJ2-5; D is unresolved. This CDR3 contains 14 residues. Germline CDR1 LNHNV, CDR2 YYDKDF (reference sequence). CDR3: CATSRDYNQETQYF. The CDR3 coding sequence is TGTGCCACCAGCAGAGACTACAACCAGGAGACCCAGTACTTC.

The chain employs TRBV25-1 and TRBJ1-1; D remains ambiguous. The germline CDR1 and CDR2 sequences are MGHDK and SYGVNS. V lost 4 bases and J 3 bases, leaving 9 bases between the germline ends. The CDR3 is 13 residues long. The CDR3 coding sequence is TGTGCCAGCAGTGTGCAGATGGACACTGAAGCTTTCTTT. As protein: CASSVQMDTEAFF.

Only one count was recorded for this clone. The chain employs TRBV29-1 and TRBJ1-1; D uncertain. Germline assignment: CDR1 SQVTM and CDR2 ANQGSEA. The CDR3 consists of 12 residues. V gave up 3 bases and J gave up 11 bases, with 16 bases separating them. The CDR3 here is CSVEGAVGHAFF. The DNA of the CDR3 is TGCAGCGTTGAGGGAGCGGTTGGGCACGCTTTCTTT. The variable domain in full, with the rest retrieved from reference TRBV29-1 and TRBJ1-1, is SAVISQKPSRDICQRGTSLTIQCQVDSQVTMMFWYRQQPGQSLTLIATANQGSEATYESGFVIDKFPISRPNLTFSTLTVSNMSPEDSSIYLCSVEGAVGHAFFGQGTRLTVV.

The chain carries TRBV7-9 and TRBJ1-2; D is unresolved. The V and J ends lost 5 bases and 0 bases respectively, with 7 bases between them. CDR1 and CDR2 from the germline V gene are SEHNR and FQNEAQ (reference sequence). CDR3 length: 13 residues. CDR3 in amino acids: CASSRLANYGYTF. DNA of the CDR3: TGTGCCAGCAGCCGACTAGCTAACTATGGCTACACCTTC.

V gene TRBV6-5 combines with J gene TRBJ2-2; 7 bases agree with TRBD1. The V gene end was trimmed by 4 bases and the J gene end by 5 bases; junction bases not matched to a gene: 10. Germline loops: CDR1 MNHEY, CDR2 SVGAGI. This CDR3 region has 16 residues. CDR3 in amino acids: CASSFLTGSGTGELFF. The CDR3 nucleotides read TGTGCCAGCAGTTTTCTGACAGGGTCCGGGACCGGGGAGCTGTTTTTT.

The gene calls are TRBV7-6 and TRBJ2-1; 9 nucleotides match TRBD2. Per germline, CDR1 SGHVS and CDR2 FNYEAQ. V trimming: 1 base; J trimming: 7 bases; junction bases outside the gene matches: 14. There are 18 residues in the CDR3. The CDR3 loop is CASSLVTSGLPTGNEQFF. CDR3 bases: TGTGCCAGCAGCTTAGTTACTAGCGGGTTACCTACCGGTAATGAGCAGTTCTTC.

This rearrangement joins TRBV14 to TRBJ2-3; possibly TRBD2 for D (5 bases). Trimming stripped 1 base from V and 2 bases from J, with 10 bases between. CDR3 length: 15 residues. In germline, CDR1 is SGHDN, CDR2 FVKESK. CDR3 sequence reads: CASSQVSGFTDTQYF. CDR3 coding DNA: TGTGCCAGCAGCCAAGTCTCGGGGTTCACAGATACGCAGTATTTT.

This chain uses TRBV6-5 with TRBJ2-5, with 8 nucleotides matching TRBD1. CDR3 length: 14 amino acids. The J segment lost 4 bases and the V segment lost 6 bases, leaving 7 bases of the junction unmatched. CDR1 MNHEY and CDR2 SVGAGI come from the germline V gene. The CDR3 sequence is CASSVPGGRETQYF. CDR3 in DNA: TGTGCCAGCAGCGTACCAGGGGGCCGAGAGACCCAGTACTTC.

This clone has just a few counts. The V call is TRBV4-1, the J call TRBJ1-5, with TRBD1 matching over 8 bases. The CDR3 is made up of 15 amino acids. With 1 base clipped from V and 4 bases from J, the junction kept 3 bases outside the gene matches. Germline V lookup: CDR1 MGHRA, CDR2 YSYEKL. The CDR3 sequence: CASSQAGTGNQPQHF. CDR3 in DNA: TGCGCCAGCAGCCAAGCTGGGACAGGTAATCAGCCCCAGCATTTT.

This chain links TRBV5-6 with TRBJ1-2; D perhaps matches TRBD1 (5 bases). Trimming removed 4 bases at V and 2 bases at J, with 15 bases between. Germline CDR1 and CDR2: SGHDT and YYEEEE. CDR3 size: 15 residues. The CDR3 DNA reads as TGTGCCAGCAGCCCCGGTGGGGGACTCAACTATGGCTACACCTTC. It codes for CASSPGGGLNYGYTF.

This rearrangement joins TRBV19 to TRBJ2-7, with TRBD1 matching 12 bases. The ends lost 6 bases at V and 4 bases at J; junction bases unmatched: 7. This CDR3 is built from 15 residues. Germline V gene lookup returns CDR1 LNHDA and CDR2 SQIVND (reference sequence). DNA of the CDR3: TGTGCCAGTAGGCCGGGACAGGGGGCAGTTTACGAGCAGTACTTC. Protein product: CASRPGQGAVYEQYF.

The gene calls are TRBV10-1 and TRBJ2-5, with 7 nucleotides matching TRBD2. Trimming at V came to 3 bases and at J to 4 bases, leaving 2 bases not matched to a gene. Looked up from germline, CDR1 is WNHNN and CDR2 is SYGVQD (reference sequence). CDR3 length equals 13 residues. The CDR3 sequence is CASSEVAGETQYF. DNA for the CDR3: TGCGCCAGCAGTGAAGTAGCGGGAGAGACCCAGTACTTC.

The chain links TRBV19 to TRBJ1-5, with D perhaps matching TRBD1 (6 bases). The ends were cut back, 11 bases at V and 5 bases at J, with 16 bases in the middle. Germline V lookup: CDR1 LNHDA, CDR2 SQIVND (reference sequence). This CDR3 is built from 13 residues. CDR3 sequence: CASGRGVDQPQHF. CDR3 in DNA: TGTGCCTCGGGGAGGGGGGTCGATCAGCCCCAGCATTTT.

This chain links TRBV19 with TRBJ2-3; 11 nucleotides match TRBD1. The germline V gene encodes CDR1 LNHDA and CDR2 SQIVND (reference sequence). The CDR3 spans 15 residues. The ends lost 7 bases at V and 4 bases at J; junction bases unmatched: 7. The CDR3 nucleotides are TGTGCCAGTAACGTGGACAGGGGGCGACCAGATACGCAGTATTTT. Residues: CASNVDRGRPDTQYF. The full variable domain, in which reference TRBV19 and TRBJ2-3 provide the parts outside the CDR3, is DGGITQSPKYLFRKEGQNVTLSCEQNLNHDAMYWYRQDPGQGLRLIYYSQIVNDFQKGDIAEGYSVSREKKESFPLTVTSAQKNPTAFYLCASNVDRGRPDTQYFGPGTRLTVL.